A selection of T cell receptor beta chains follows, all from one sample in a study of blood T cell repertoires in COVID-19. Only in-frame clones appear in the TCRdb table, and some are missing; sequencing was by immunoSEQ multiplex PCR. The sample yields 130,000 to 150,000 clones, more than 75% seen once. The specimen was PBMCs or T cells enriched from blood (not recorded which). These receptors originate from a man aged 55 to 70 who had recovered from COVID-19. The CDR3 runs from the conserved cysteine through the conserved F or W. D genes are given only for firm matches. Clone size is not always given. Where it is, it says once, few, many or a class for expanded clones.

clone_size: NA
j_call: TRBJ1-4
d_call: TRBD1
v_call: TRBV7-9
cdr3_aa: CASSSYGGTGPSTNEKLFF
cdr3_nt: TGTGCCAGCAGCTCCTACGGCGGGACAGGGCCTTCAACTAATGAAAAACTGTTTTTT

clone_size: few
j_call: TRBJ1-2
d_call: TRBD1
v_call: TRBV4-1
cdr3_aa: CASSPRDRSNYGYTF
cdr3_nt: TGCGCCAGCAGCCCCCGGGACAGATCTAACTATGGCTACACCTTC

clone_size: NA
j_call: TRBJ2-7
d_call: NA
v_call: TRBV7-9
cdr3_aa: CASSRLGTAADEQYF
cdr3_nt: TGTGCCAGCAGCCGACTAGGGACCGCTGCGGACGAGCAGTACTTC

clone_size: NA
j_call: TRBJ2-4
d_call: NA
v_call: TRBV28
cdr3_aa: CASTLLRGQGNIQYF
cdr3_nt: TGTGCCAGCACCCTACTCAGGGGTCAGGGAAACATTCAGTACTTC

clone_size: NA
j_call: TRBJ1-5
d_call: TRBD1
v_call: TRBV6-5
cdr3_aa: CASSRRGSNQPQHF
cdr3_nt: TGTGCCAGCAGTCGCAGGGGGAGCAATCAGCCCCAGCATTTT

clone_size: once
j_call: TRBJ1-6
d_call: NA
v_call: TRBV19
cdr3_aa: CASSILGGARNSPLHF
cdr3_nt: TGTGCCAGTAGTATCTTGGGGGGGGCTCGGAATTCACCCCTCCACTTT

clone_size: once
j_call: TRBJ1-1
d_call: TRBD1
v_call: TRBV10-2
cdr3_aa: CASRTGTGEAFF
cdr3_nt: TGCGCCAGCAGAACGGGGACAGGGGAAGCTTTCTTT

clone_size: NA
j_call: TRBJ2-1
d_call: NA
v_call: TRBV21-1
cdr3_aa: CASSKGTSGGGVYNEQFF
cdr3_nt: TGTGCCAGCAGCAAAGGGACTAGCGGGGGGGGCGTGTACAATGAGCAGTTCTTC

clone_size: NA
j_call: TRBJ1-1
d_call: NA
v_call: TRBV7-8
cdr3_aa: CASSLVEDTEAFF
cdr3_nt: TGTGCCAGCAGCTTAGTAGAAGACACTGAAGCTTTCTTT

clone_size: NA
j_call: TRBJ1-2
d_call: TRBD1
v_call: TRBV4-1
cdr3_aa: CASSPDTGAFNYGYTF
cdr3_nt: TGCGCCAGCAGCCCGGACACAGGGGCGTTTAACTATGGCTACACCTTC

clone_size: NA
j_call: TRBJ1-2
d_call: NA
v_call: TRBV28
cdr3_aa: CASSLGGVGYTF
cdr3_nt: TGTGCCAGCAGTTTAGGAGGGGTCGGCTACACCTTC

clone_size: NA
j_call: TRBJ1-4
d_call: TRBD1
v_call: TRBV5-1
cdr3_aa: CASSLALGQGEKLFF
cdr3_nt: TGCGCCAGCAGCTTGGCCTTGGGACAGGGTGAAAAACTGTTTTTT

clone_size: NA
j_call: TRBJ2-5
d_call: TRBD1
v_call: TRBV2
cdr3_aa: CASRGRTGKETQYF
cdr3_nt: TGTGCCAGCAGGGGCAGGACAGGGAAAGAGACCCAGTACTTC

clone_size: NA
j_call: TRBJ1-5
d_call: NA
v_call: TRBV4-1
cdr3_aa: CASSREYSNQPQHF
cdr3_nt: TGCGCCAGCAGCCGTGAGTATAGCAATCAGCCCCAGCATTTT

clone_size: NA
j_call: TRBJ1-5
d_call: NA
v_call: TRBV28
cdr3_aa: CASRDTLGQPQHF
cdr3_nt: TGTGCCAGCAGGGACACATTAGGTCAGCCCCAGCATTTT

clone_size: NA
j_call: TRBJ2-5
d_call: NA
v_call: TRBV21-1
cdr3_aa: CASSKVNRGPIWETQYF
cdr3_nt: TGTGCCAGCAGCAAAGTGAACAGGGGGCCGATATGGGAGACCCAGTACTTC

clone_size: NA
j_call: TRBJ1-1
d_call: TRBD1
v_call: TRBV7-3
cdr3_aa: CASSPGQGSTEAFF
cdr3_nt: TGTGCCAGCAGCCCGGGACAGGGGTCAACTGAAGCTTTCTTT

clone_size: NA
j_call: TRBJ1-1
d_call: NA
v_call: TRBV6-5
cdr3_aa: CASRPGAWSEAFF
cdr3_nt: TGTGCCAGCAGGCCAGGGGCCTGGTCGGAAGCTTTCTTT

clone_size: NA
j_call: TRBJ2-2
d_call: NA
v_call: TRBV27
cdr3_aa: CASSMLALNYGELFF
cdr3_nt: TGTGCCAGCAGTATGCTAGCGTTGAACTACGGGGAGCTGTTTTTT

clone_size: NA
j_call: TRBJ2-7
d_call: TRBD2
v_call: TRBV5-4
cdr3_aa: CASSGLAGGSYEQYF
cdr3_nt: TGTGCCAGCAGCGGTCTGGCGGGAGGGTCCTACGAGCAGTACTTC

clone_size: once
j_call: TRBJ2-7
d_call: TRBD1
v_call: TRBV7-8
cdr3_aa: CASSLRTGDLRAGEQYF
cdr3_nt: TGTGCCAGCAGCTTAAGGACAGGGGATCTGCGAGCGGGCGAGCAGTACTTC

clone_size: NA
j_call: TRBJ2-7
d_call: TRBD2
v_call: TRBV7-3
cdr3_aa: CASSWAGGQYEQYF
cdr3_nt: TGTGCCAGCAGCTGGGCGGGAGGGCAATACGAGCAGTACTTC

clone_size: once
j_call: TRBJ1-5
d_call: NA
v_call: TRBV3-1/TRBV3-2
cdr3_aa: CASSRGGNQPQHF
cdr3_nt: TGTGCCAGCAGCAGGGGAGGAAATCAGCCCCAGCATTTT

clone_size: once
j_call: TRBJ1-1
d_call: NA
v_call: TRBV30
cdr3_aa: CAFSADKALPQAFF
cdr3_nt: TGTGCCTTCTCCGCGGACAAGGCCTTACCACAAGCTTTCTTT

clone_size: NA
j_call: TRBJ2-3
d_call: TRBD2
v_call: TRBV20-1
cdr3_aa: CSASVVSGLALDGQYF
cdr3_nt: TGCAGTGCTAGTGTGGTATCGGGACTAGCCCTTGATGGGCAGTATTTT

clone_size: NA
j_call: TRBJ2-7
d_call: NA
v_call: TRBV5-4
cdr3_aa: CASSLRGASSYEQYF
cdr3_nt: TGTGCCAGCAGCTTGCGGGGAGCGTCCTCCTACGAGCAGTACTTC

clone_size: NA
j_call: TRBJ2-3
d_call: NA
v_call: TRBV20-1
cdr3_aa: CSASGLSGGDTQYF
cdr3_nt: TGCAGTGCTAGTGGGCTCAGCGGAGGAGATACGCAGTATTTT

clone_size: NA
j_call: TRBJ1-1
d_call: TRBD1
v_call: TRBV6-5
cdr3_aa: CASSDLDRGDTEAFF
cdr3_nt: TGTGCCAGCAGCGACCTGGACAGGGGAGACACTGAAGCTTTCTTT

clone_size: once
j_call: TRBJ2-3
d_call: TRBD2
v_call: TRBV5-6
cdr3_aa: CASSPTSGLTDTQYF
cdr3_nt: TGTGCCAGCAGCCCCACTAGCGGACTCACAGATACGCAGTATTTT

clone_size: NA
j_call: TRBJ2-7
d_call: TRBD1
v_call: TRBV2
cdr3_aa: CASRDRGYEQYF
cdr3_nt: TGTGCCAGCAGGGACAGGGGCTACGAGCAGTACTTC

clone_size: NA
j_call: TRBJ1-1
d_call: TRBD1
v_call: TRBV5-1
cdr3_aa: CASSQTGPEAFF
cdr3_nt: TGCGCCAGCAGTCAGACAGGGCCCGAAGCTTTCTTT

clone_size: NA
j_call: TRBJ2-7
d_call: NA
v_call: TRBV28
cdr3_aa: CASSPFGAYEQYF
cdr3_nt: TGTGCCAGCAGTCCCTTCGGGGCCTACGAGCAGTACTTC

clone_size: NA
j_call: TRBJ2-1
d_call: NA
v_call: TRBV28
cdr3_aa: CASTSTGGSDNEQFF
cdr3_nt: TGTGCCAGCACTTCAACTGGAGGGAGCGACAATGAGCAGTTCTTC

clone_size: NA
j_call: TRBJ2-2
d_call: TRBD1
v_call: TRBV9
cdr3_aa: CASSVVGTVAGELFF
cdr3_nt: TGTGCCAGCAGCGTAGTAGGGACAGTAGCCGGGGAGCTGTTTTTT

clone_size: NA
j_call: TRBJ1-3
d_call: TRBD1
v_call: TRBV6-5
cdr3_aa: CASTRGQLGNTIYF
cdr3_nt: TGTGCCAGCACCAGGGGACAGCTTGGTAATACCATATATTTT

clone_size: few
j_call: TRBJ1-6
d_call: TRBD1
v_call: TRBV28
cdr3_aa: CASSFWGTGRSPLHF
cdr3_nt: TGTGCCAGCAGTTTTTGGGGGACAGGGCGCTCACCCCTCCACTTT

clone_size: NA
j_call: TRBJ2-2
d_call: NA
v_call: TRBV4-2
cdr3_aa: CASSQDGSNTGELFF
cdr3_nt: TGTGCCAGCAGCCAAGACGGGTCGAACACCGGGGAGCTGTTTTTT

clone_size: NA
j_call: TRBJ2-1
d_call: NA
v_call: TRBV7-9
cdr3_aa: CASSLERVDCFF
cdr3_nt: TGTGCCAGCAGCTTAGAGCGGGTAGACTGTTTCTTC

clone_size: NA
j_call: TRBJ2-5
d_call: TRBD2
v_call: TRBV12-5
cdr3_aa: CASGLGLAGQETQYF
cdr3_nt: TGTGCTAGTGGTTTGGGACTAGCGGGCCAAGAGACCCAGTACTTC

clone_size: NA
j_call: TRBJ1-2
d_call: TRBD1
v_call: TRBV5-5
cdr3_aa: CASSLGWAGGALSDGYTF
cdr3_nt: TGTGCCAGCAGCTTGGGGTGGGCAGGGGGCGCTTTGTCCGACGGCTACACCTTC

clone_size: once
j_call: TRBJ1-2
d_call: NA
v_call: TRBV2
cdr3_aa: CASSLSGTSYGYTF
cdr3_nt: TGTGCCAGCAGTTTATCCGGGACAAGCTATGGCTACACCTTC

clone_size: NA
j_call: TRBJ1-6
d_call: TRBD1
v_call: TRBV20-1
cdr3_aa: CSASAGTANSPLHF
cdr3_nt: TGCAGTGCTAGTGCCGGGACAGCTAATTCACCCCTCCACTTT

clone_size: once
j_call: TRBJ1-6
d_call: TRBD1
v_call: TRBV12-3/TRBV12-4
cdr3_aa: CASSDRGGSPLHF
cdr3_nt: TGTGCCAGCAGTGACAGGGGTGGCTCACCCCTCCACTTT

clone_size: NA
j_call: TRBJ1-2
d_call: NA
v_call: TRBV19
cdr3_aa: CASSFGDVYGYTF
cdr3_nt: TGTGCCAGTAGTTTCGGGGATGTCTATGGCTACACCTTC

clone_size: NA
j_call: TRBJ1-2
d_call: NA
v_call: TRBV2
cdr3_aa: CASKGQSVYGYTF
cdr3_nt: TGTGCCAGCAAAGGACAAAGCGTCTATGGCTACACCTTC

clone_size: NA
j_call: TRBJ1-2
d_call: NA
v_call: TRBV19
cdr3_aa: CASSIAGRVYGYTF
cdr3_nt: TGTGCCAGTAGTATAGCAGGAAGAGTCTATGGCTACACCTTC

clone_size: NA
j_call: TRBJ1-1
d_call: NA
v_call: TRBV27
cdr3_aa: CASSRRENTEAFF
cdr3_nt: TGTGCCAGCAGTCGCAGGGAGAACACTGAAGCTTTCTTT

clone_size: NA
j_call: TRBJ1-1
d_call: TRBD1
v_call: TRBV19
cdr3_aa: CASKRTGVSDTEAFF
cdr3_nt: TGTGCCAGCAAAAGGACAGGGGTTTCGGACACTGAAGCTTTCTTT

clone_size: NA
j_call: TRBJ1-2
d_call: NA
v_call: TRBV12-3/TRBV12-4
cdr3_aa: CASRPGQPYGYTF
cdr3_nt: TGTGCCAGCAGACCCGGACAGCCATATGGCTACACCTTC

clone_size: NA
j_call: TRBJ1-1
d_call: NA
v_call: TRBV19
cdr3_aa: CASSIYGRGTEAFF
cdr3_nt: TGTGCCAGTAGTATCTACGGCAGGGGAACTGAAGCTTTCTTT

clone_size: once
j_call: TRBJ2-7
d_call: TRBD2
v_call: TRBV13
cdr3_aa: CASSLVGGRATPYEQYF
cdr3_nt: TGTGCCAGCAGCTTAGTCGGCGGGAGGGCCACCCCCTACGAGCAGTACTTC

clone_size: NA
j_call: TRBJ1-5
d_call: NA
v_call: TRBV6-2/TRBV6-3
cdr3_aa: CASSYLNRDQPQHF
cdr3_nt: TGTGCCAGCAGTTACTTGAACAGGGATCAGCCCCAGCATTTT

clone_size: once
j_call: TRBJ2-7
d_call: TRBD2
v_call: TRBV2
cdr3_aa: CASRPRTSALSSYEQYF
cdr3_nt: TGTGCCAGCAGACCTAGGACTAGCGCGTTGAGCTCCTACGAGCAGTACTTC

clone_size: once
j_call: TRBJ2-5
d_call: TRBD1
v_call: TRBV27
cdr3_aa: CASSYRIDRGGEETQYF
cdr3_nt: TGTGCCAGCAGTTATAGGATAGACAGGGGAGGAGAAGAGACCCAGTACTTC

clone_size: NA
j_call: TRBJ1-5
d_call: NA
v_call: TRBV7-8
cdr3_aa: CASSSLGGGGQPQHF
cdr3_nt: TGTGCCAGCAGCTCACTTGGCGGGGGCGGTCAGCCCCAGCATTTT

clone_size: NA
j_call: TRBJ1-4
d_call: TRBD1
v_call: TRBV27
cdr3_aa: CASSRVMTGFNEKLFF
cdr3_nt: TGTGCCAGCTCGCGCGTCATGACAGGGTTTAATGAAAAACTGTTTTTT